A selection of T cell receptor beta chains follows, all from one sample in a study of blood T cell repertoires in COVID-19. Only in-frame clones appear in the TCRdb table, and some are missing; sequencing was by immunoSEQ multiplex PCR. The data show about 230,000 clones, roughly 88% seen once. The sequencing sample was made of peripheral blood. The receptor source for this set is a woman in her thirties or forties who had recovered from COVID-19. CDR3s include the opening cysteine and the closing phenylalanine or tryptophan. The order of the fields is J gene, clone size, V gene, D gene, CDR3 protein, CDR3 DNA. A D gene is named only where the DNA matches it firmly. The size field is filled for only some rows; it gives once, few, many or a size class.

J gene: TRBJ2-2; clone size: .; V gene: TRBV25-1; D gene: .; CDR3 protein: CASSEFGLGGDTGELFF; CDR3 DNA: TGTGCCAGCAGTGAATTCGGCCTAGGGGGGGACACCGGGGAGCTGTTTTTT
J gene: TRBJ1-1; clone size: .; V gene: TRBV5-1; D gene: .; CDR3 protein: CASSPRGTEAFF; CDR3 DNA: TGCGCCAGCAGCCCAAGGGGTACTGAAGCTTTCTTT
J gene: TRBJ1-1; clone size: many; V gene: TRBV5-1; D gene: .; CDR3 protein: CASSRAETGRLNTEAFF; CDR3 DNA: TGCGCCAGCAGCAGGGCCGAAACAGGACGACTGAACACTGAAGCTTTCTTT
J gene: TRBJ2-2; clone size: .; V gene: TRBV28; D gene: .; CDR3 protein: CASTKLRGYTGELFF; CDR3 DNA: TGTGCCAGTACCAAGCTCAGGGGTTACACCGGGGAGCTGTTTTTT
J gene: TRBJ1-2; clone size: .; V gene: TRBV3-1/TRBV3-2; D gene: .; CDR3 protein: CASSQANRPYGYTF; CDR3 DNA: TGTGCCAGCAGCCAAGCTAACAGACCCTATGGCTACACCTTC
J gene: TRBJ1-2; clone size: .; V gene: TRBV7-9; D gene: TRBD1; CDR3 protein: CASSRGQHNYGYTF; CDR3 DNA: TGTGCCAGCAGCCGGGGACAGCATAACTATGGCTACACCTTC
J gene: TRBJ1-4; clone size: .; V gene: TRBV3-1/TRBV3-2; D gene: .; CDR3 protein: CASRGWRNEKLFF; CDR3 DNA: TGTGCCAGCAGGGGGTGGAGGAATGAAAAACTGTTTTTT
J gene: TRBJ1-2; clone size: .; V gene: TRBV19; D gene: .; CDR3 protein: CASGHLQTAIGYTF; CDR3 DNA: TGTGCCAGTGGCCATCTTCAGACAGCTATTGGCTACACCTTC
J gene: TRBJ1-1; clone size: .; V gene: TRBV13; D gene: .; CDR3 protein: CASSLLQGPEAFF; CDR3 DNA: TGTGCCAGCAGCTTATTACAGGGACCTGAAGCTTTCTTT
J gene: TRBJ1-2; clone size: .; V gene: TRBV21-1; D gene: .; CDR3 protein: CASSKVGAPRSYGYTF; CDR3 DNA: TGTGCCAGCAGCAAAGTGGGAGCTCCCCGGAGCTATGGCTACACCTTC
J gene: TRBJ1-6; clone size: .; V gene: TRBV15; D gene: TRBD1; CDR3 protein: CATSRYRGQGAGSPLHF; CDR3 DNA: TGTGCCACCAGCAGATACAGAGGACAGGGGGCTGGTTCACCCCTCCACTTT
J gene: TRBJ2-1; clone size: .; V gene: TRBV15; D gene: .; CDR3 protein: CATSRVIGEQFF; CDR3 DNA: TGTGCCACCAGCAGAGTGATCGGTGAGCAGTTCTTC
J gene: TRBJ2-3; clone size: .; V gene: TRBV28; D gene: TRBD1; CDR3 protein: CASRSDRVVPDTQYF; CDR3 DNA: TGTGCCAGCAGGTCGGACAGGGTTGTTCCAGATACGCAGTATTTT
J gene: TRBJ1-2; clone size: .; V gene: TRBV7-9; D gene: TRBD1; CDR3 protein: CASSSGGSGYTF; CDR3 DNA: TGTGCCAGCAGTTCAGGGGGGTCGGGCTACACCTTC
J gene: TRBJ1-1; clone size: .; V gene: TRBV18; D gene: TRBD1; CDR3 protein: CASSPGTGGLDTEAFF; CDR3 DNA: TGTGCCAGCTCACCCGGGACAGGGGGACTGGACACTGAAGCTTTCTTT
J gene: TRBJ2-1; clone size: .; V gene: TRBV7-9; D gene: .; CDR3 protein: CASSLVYGNNEQFF; CDR3 DNA: TGTGCCAGCAGCTTAGTTTACGGTAACAATGAGCAGTTCTTC
J gene: TRBJ1-1; clone size: .; V gene: TRBV5-1; D gene: .; CDR3 protein: CASSAEAGENTEAFF; CDR3 DNA: TGCGCCAGCAGCGCAGAGGCGGGGGAGAACACTGAAGCTTTCTTT
J gene: TRBJ1-2; clone size: .; V gene: TRBV7-9; D gene: TRBD1; CDR3 protein: CASNLGQDYGYTF; CDR3 DNA: TGTGCCAGCAATCTTGGACAGGACTATGGCTACACCTTC
J gene: TRBJ2-7; clone size: .; V gene: TRBV15; D gene: TRBD2; CDR3 protein: CATSRQRGNSYEQYF; CDR3 DNA: TGTGCCACCAGCAGACAGCGGGGTAACTCCTACGAGCAGTACTTC
J gene: TRBJ2-5; clone size: .; V gene: TRBV6-5; D gene: TRBD1; CDR3 protein: CASRKQGSETQYF; CDR3 DNA: TGTGCCAGCAGGAAACAGGGGTCAGAGACCCAGTACTTC
J gene: TRBJ2-2; clone size: .; V gene: TRBV18; D gene: .; CDR3 protein: CASSGGLNTGELFF; CDR3 DNA: TGTGCCAGCTCAGGAGGGCTGAACACCGGGGAGCTGTTTTTT
J gene: TRBJ2-5; clone size: .; V gene: TRBV21-1; D gene: .; CDR3 protein: CASSKDRVKVTQYF; CDR3 DNA: TGTGCCAGCAGCAAAGACAGGGTGAAGGTGACCCAGTACTTC
J gene: TRBJ2-7; clone size: .; V gene: TRBV5-1; D gene: TRBD1; CDR3 protein: CASSFGTGGYEQYF; CDR3 DNA: TGCGCCAGCAGCTTCGGGACAGGGGGCTACGAGCAGTACTTC
J gene: TRBJ2-5; clone size: .; V gene: TRBV2; D gene: .; CDR3 protein: CASSEALAAETQYF; CDR3 DNA: TGTGCCAGCAGTGAAGCCCTCGCCGCGGAGACCCAGTACTTC
J gene: TRBJ1-2; clone size: .; V gene: TRBV5-4; D gene: .; CDR3 protein: CASSSLTHHRAGGYTF; CDR3 DNA: TGTGCCAGCAGCTCCCTTACCCACCACAGGGCCGGGGGCTACACCTTC
J gene: TRBJ1-1; clone size: .; V gene: TRBV19; D gene: .; CDR3 protein: CASSIIPGTVNTEAFF; CDR3 DNA: TGTGCCAGTAGCATAATCCCCGGGACTGTGAACACTGAAGCTTTCTTT
J gene: TRBJ1-1; clone size: .; V gene: TRBV6-5; D gene: .; CDR3 protein: CASIFDRQGAEAFF; CDR3 DNA: TGTGCCAGCATCTTCGACAGGCAAGGCGCTGAAGCTTTCTTT
J gene: TRBJ2-7; clone size: .; V gene: TRBV19; D gene: TRBD1; CDR3 protein: CASSITGTGRPQYF; CDR3 DNA: TGTGCCAGTAGTATTACTGGGACAGGTCGCCCTCAGTACTTC